This T cell receptor beta chain is from a study of blood T cell repertoires in COVID-19. On the study more broadly: From the United States, Italy and Spain came samples of acute and convalescent COVID-19.

Authors' methods: Scientists estimated how many nucleated cells there were by amplifying reference gene primers. Libraries were prepared by immunoSEQ multiplex PCR; TCRdb keeps only in-frame clonotypes and omits some of them. V, J and clone size are those of that table, while D and trimming were read from the DNA. Here the sample spans under 40,000 clones, 87% being singletons. This CDR3 comprises 14 residues. V was pared by 0 bases and J by 8 bases, with 13 bases between. Germline CDR1 reads SGHVS; CDR2 reads FQNEAQ. This sequence was found in a man in his 60s with active COVID-19. Sequenced sample: peripheral blood. The chain couples TRBV7-8 to TRBJ1-2; D is ambiguous. In DNA form, the CDR3 reads TGTGCCAGCAGCTTAGCGGTCCCGATAGCGGGCTACACCTTC. Encoded protein: CASSLAVPIAGYTF.